This T cell receptor beta chain was documented in a study of cytotoxic CD8 clonotypes in ibrutinib-treated CLL listed by TCRdb under 2021. Notes on the research overall: In this cohort, more than 14 patients were treatment-naive and approximately twelve were relapsed/refractory, while fewer than 18 had unmutated IGHV. Of the approximately 91 people in the trial, approximately 28 had longitudinal samples available. Samples averaged approximately 260,000 productive templates and 94,082 productive rearrangements. Response samples were taken after a median of around 13 months on treatment, ranging from 6 to 36 months. Every sample from remission and from progressive disease was obtained while the patients were still on ibrutinib. Cryopreserved peripheral blood mononuclear cells were obtained prior to treatment, at the time of response, and at either disease progression or sustained remission. Responses were partial in 24 patients and complete in 2; after median around 68 months follow-up, some 15 stayed in remission and 12 progressed.

Each clonotype received, on average, 10x coverage in deep resolution sequencing performed on a MiSeq, where the target depth lay between 1 in 1 million and 1 in 200,000 T cells. TCR beta libraries were generated with the immunoSEQ hsTCRB Kit. The original methods were these. ImmunoSEQ Data Assistant and ImmunoSEQ Analyzer were used for data analysis, and V, D and J genes were assigned according to IMGT definitions. Clonality, which ranges from 0 to 1, was calculated as one minus the normalized Shannon entropy of productive rearrangement frequencies. Only overrepresented clonotypes making up at least 0.05% of each patient's repertoire were included in the public clonotype analysis. About a dozen age-matched healthy donor repertoires from immuneACCESS served as clonality controls. Held by TCRdb, this immuneACCESS table contains in-frame sequences only and omits some clones. Under half of the omission traces to an unresolved V gene where checked; the cause of the rest is unknown. V, J and clone size are those of that table, while D and trimming were read from the DNA. The sample table lists roughly 100,000 clones, almost 80% of them with a count of one. Around 32% of the sample is in the top ten clones.

Only a few counts were recorded for this clone. This receptor's antigen is unknown. Per-base qualities were not stored, and no clone one base away is much larger. The sample carries other DNA sequences with the same CDR3. Results and caveats for the whole study, not just this receptor: Lymph node repertoires were not examined, and the timing of sampling was not matched between patients in sustained remission and those whose disease progressed. Public clonotypes were rare and either shrank or stayed stable during treatment, and the rise in clonality at ibrutinib response reflected expansion of private clonotypes. At baseline, clonality was higher than in age-matched healthy donors and showed a strong correlation with circulating CD8+ T-cell counts. At ibrutinib response clonality went up, during sustained remission it held steady, and at progression it dropped back toward baseline.

The time point label corresponds to: approximately 11 months on ibrutinib. Roughly 2 micrograms of genomic DNA were extracted from cryopreserved PBMCs for TCR beta library preparation. Longitudinal blood samples from CLL patients receiving ibrutinib monotherapy were subjected to high-throughput TCR beta sequencing. Patients were enrolled in a phase 2 open-label single-center ibrutinib monotherapy trial. CDR1 and CDR2 are read off the germline V gene as SGHRS and YFSETQ. Its CDR3 holds 12 amino acids, cysteine through phenylalanine. Solely the CDR3 DNA is kept, with 36 bases framed from the first base. Relative to germline, V is missing 4 bases and J is missing 5 bases, with 2 bases of the junction outside any gene match.

This TCR was sampled from a human donor with chronic lymphocytic leukemia. Sequencing was performed on PBMCs, taken after 12 months of ibrutinib treatment. The sequence links TRBV5-1 to TRBJ1-2; 7 nucleotides in the junction match TRBD1. The DNA sequence is as follows: TGCGCCAGCAGCCTACAGGGGTATGGCTACACCTTC. The encoded protein is CASSLQGYGYTF.